These 11 T cell receptor beta chains were all obtained from the same sample, sequenced in a study of T cell repertoires in cytomegalovirus infection. TCRdb redid the calling of the reads with MiXCR, one entry per CDR3 protein. Of under 200,000 distinct CDR3 sequences listed, about a tenth are singletons. The sequenced material came from PBMCs. The receptors originated from a human donor in good health (CMV status not recorded). Some clones in this sample may be carry-over from other donors' samples.

The chain carries TRBV15 and TRBJ1-1; D is perhaps TRBD1 (6 bases). CDR3 length: 14 residues. V lost 1 base and J 5 bases, leaving 11 bases between the germline ends. The V gene's germline CDR1 is LNHNV and CDR2 YYDKDF (reference sequence). As DNA, the CDR3 is TGTGCCACCAGCAGAGGACGAGGGGGGACTGAAGCTTTCTTT. This encodes CATSRGRGGTEAFF.

The chain joins TRBV19 to TRBJ1-5; 7 bases are shared with TRBD1. Per the germline V gene, CDR1 is LNHDA and CDR2 is SQIVND (reference sequence). This CDR3 region has 13 residues. J lost 5 bases, V lost 9 bases, and 7 bases had no gene match. The CDR3 DNA reads TGTGCCAGCCAGCCAGGGGGTTATCAGCCCCAGCATTTT. This gives the protein CASQPGGYQPQHF.

This clonotype was counted only a few times. The chain carries TRBV4-3 and TRBJ1-1; D not resolved. The CDR3 extends over 13 amino acids. The germline V gene encodes CDR1 LGHNA and CDR2 YSLEER. The V gene lost 1 base and the J gene lost 3 bases, with 6 bases spanning the gap. The CDR3 nucleotides read TGCGCCAGCAGCCAAGGGACGGACACTGAAGCTTTCTTT. The encoded protein is CASSQGTDTEAFF.

This clonotype showed up just a few times. The chain joins TRBV6-2 or TRBV6-3 to TRBJ2-7, with D unresolved. V was shortened by 4 bases and J by 7 bases, with 8 bases between the two germline ends. The CDR3 is 11 amino acids. The germline V gene has CDR1 MNHEY and CDR2 SVGEGT. In DNA, the CDR3 is TGTGCCAGCAGTTTTCCCGGTGAGCAGTACTTC. This translates into CASSFPGEQYF.

This clonotype was seen many times. V and J are TRBV5-6 and TRBJ2-7; tentative D call: TRBD2 (6 bases). CDR3 length: 14 amino acids. V lost 4 bases and J lost 5, with 16 bases in between. Germline V lookup: CDR1 SGHDT, CDR2 YYEEEE. In nucleotides, the CDR3 is TGTGCCAGCAGCCTGGGAGCGACGGGGGACGAGCAGTACTTC. Translated, it gives CASSLGATGDEQYF.

This clonotype was seen many times. The V and J genes are TRBV7-2 and TRBJ1-5; no clear D gene. CDR1 and CDR2 from the germline V gene are SGHTA and FQGNSA. CDR3 length equals 13 residues. Trimming left V 5 bases short and J 5 bases short, with 10 bases between. As DNA, the CDR3 is TGTGCCAGCAGCCCACTAATAGATCAGCCCCAGCATTTT. Residues: CASSPLIDQPQHF. Full variable domain (remainder filled in from reference TRBV7-2 and TRBJ1-5): GAGVSQSPSNKVTEKGKDVELRCDPISGHTALYWYRQSLGQGLEFLIYFQGNSAPDKSGLPSDRFSAERTGGSVSTLTIQRTQQEDSAVYLCASSPLIDQPQHFGDGTRLSIL.

This clonotype was recorded many times. This rearrangement joins TRBV20-1 to TRBJ1-4; a possible D gene is TRBD1 (6 bases). The V gene's germline CDR1 is DFQATT and CDR2 SNEGSKA (reference sequence). V lost 6 bases to trimming and J lost 6 bases, with 14 bases between them. The CDR3 consists of 13 residues. The CDR3 bases are TGCAGTGCGAGGACAGTTGACGATGAAAAACTGTTTTTT. This translates into CSARTVDDEKLFF.

This clonotype showed up many times. The chain joins TRBV6-1 to TRBJ2-7; no clear D gene. Germline CDR1 reads MNHNS; CDR2 reads SASEGT. The CDR3 contains 15 residues. The V gene lost 1 base and the J gene lost 0 bases, with 10 bases spanning the gap. The CDR3 DNA is TGTGCCAGCAGTGAAGAGAGGCCCAGCTCCTACGAGCAGTACTTC. Its protein product is CASSEERPSSYEQYF.

This chain links TRBV7-2 with TRBJ2-1, with 8 bases lining up with TRBD2. Germline V gene lookup returns CDR1 SGHTA and CDR2 FQGNSA. After removal of 5 bases from V and 4 bases from J, the junction contained 19 bases not matched to a gene. There are 19 residues in the CDR3. The CDR3 DNA is TGTGCCAGCAGCCCCTCCTCTGCGGGAGGCGTGGGAGGTTACAATGAGCAGTTCTTC. It codes for CASSPSSAGGVGGYNEQFF.

Note on this clonotype: A much larger clone sits a single nucleotide away, making a read error possible. It is likely a read error, because the conserved phenylalanine at the end of the CDR3 is missing. This chain links TRBV20-1 with TRBJ2-7; 12 nucleotides line up with TRBD2. The V segment lost 4 bases and the J segment 3 bases; nucleotides outside the gene matches: 4. Germline V lookup: CDR1 DFQATT, CDR2 SNEGSKA (reference sequence). The CDR3 is made up of 14 amino acids. CDR3: CSAKLAGGGYEQYS. CDR3 DNA: TGCAGTGCTAAACTAGCGGGAGGAGGCTACGAGCAGTACTCC.

The chain has TRBV12-3 or TRBV12-4 and TRBJ1-1; D remains ambiguous. The V end was cut by 6 bases, the J end by 0 bases, with 11 bases between. The CDR3 extends over 14 amino acids. As DNA, the CDR3 is TGTGCCAGCAGGAAAGGTACGGTGAACACTGAAGCTTTCTTT. As protein: CASRKGTVNTEAFF.